The 28 T cell receptor beta chains given below trace back to one sample, sequenced in a study of blood T cell repertoires in COVID-19. Only in-frame clones appear in the TCRdb table, and some are missing; sequencing was by immunoSEQ multiplex PCR. This table holds about 220,000 clones, 75% to 90% found once. The specimen sequenced was peripheral blood. The receptors derive from a woman in her 70s with COVID-19, enrolled during active disease.

The V and J genes are TRBV29-1 and TRBJ1-3; tentatively, D is TRBD1 (5 bases). The CDR3 contains 16 residues. V lost 4 bases and J 0 bases, leaving 16 bases between the germline ends. Germline-derived CDR1 and CDR2 are SQVTM and ANQGSEA. CDR3 DNA sequence: TGCAGCGTTGTACCGAGACAGTCTAGCTCTGGAAACACCATATATTTT. Protein product: CSVVPRQSSSGNTIYF.

This chain uses TRBV28 with TRBJ1-1; TRBD1 matches at 9 bases. The germline gives CDR1 MDHEN, CDR2 SYDVKM. There are 14 residues in the CDR3. Germline trimming cut 2 bases from V and 7 bases from J; bases unmatched to any gene: 5. The CDR3 region has the DNA TGTGCCAGCAGTTTACCTCCGGGACAGGGTGAAGCTTTCTTT. Its translation is CASSLPPGQGEAFF. Combining the CDR3 with reference TRBV28 and TRBJ1-1 gives the whole variable domain DVKVTQSSRYLVKRTGEKVFLECVQDMDHENMFWYRQDPGLGLRLIYFSYDVKMKEKGDIPEGYSVSREKKERFSLILESASTNQTSMYLCASSLPPGQGEAFFGQGTRLTVV.

V and J are TRBV7-2 and TRBJ2-7, with D maybe TRBD2 (6 bases). V lost 2 bases to trimming and J lost 7 bases, with 15 bases between them. Per the germline V gene, CDR1 is SGHTA and CDR2 is FQGNSA. The CDR3 has 14 residues. The CDR3 loop is CASSLTWGVGEQYF. CDR3 nucleotide sequence: TGTGCCAGCAGCTTAACGTGGGGGGTTGGTGAGCAGTACTTC.

The rearrangement links TRBV28 to TRBJ2-5; tentative D call: TRBD2 (5 bases). Germline values: CDR1 MDHEN, CDR2 SYDVKM. Trimming took 6 bases from V and 5 from J, leaving 16 bases between them. The CDR3 totals 14 residues. The CDR3 bases are TGTGCCAGCAGCCCCGAAGGGCGAGGGGAGACCCAGTACTTC. Amino acids: CASSPEGRGETQYF.

The J gene is TRBJ1-1, the V gene TRBV28; D gene unclear. The CDR3 runs 11 residues. Germline CDR1 and CDR2: MDHEN and SYDVKM. V shed 10 bases and J shed 1 base, with 7 bases lying between them. The CDR3 sequence is CAISGNTEAFF. The CDR3, as DNA: TGTGCCATCTCGGGGAACACTGAAGCTTTCTTT.

This clone was counted a single time. The V gene is TRBV27, the J gene TRBJ2-7; 9 bases match TRBD1. V lost 1 base, J lost 6 bases, and 4 bases stayed unmatched. Germline V gives CDR1 MNHEY, CDR2 SMNVEV (reference sequence). The CDR3 consists of 14 residues. Here the CDR3 reads CASSLLDRGSEQYF. CDR3 DNA sequence: TGTGCCAGCAGTTTATTGGACAGGGGATCCGAGCAGTACTTC.

The genes are TRBV10-3 and TRBJ1-1; 7 nucleotides align to TRBD1. The CDR3 has 15 residues. Per the germline V gene, CDR1 is ENHRY and CDR2 is SYGVKD. V lost 6 bases to trimming and J lost 1 base; unmatched junction nucleotides: 8. CDR3 DNA: TGTGCCATCAGGGACGACAGGGTTCCGAACACTGAAGCTTTCTTT. Translated: CAIRDDRVPNTEAFF.

The gene calls are TRBV30 and TRBJ2-3; 7 positions agree with TRBD2. The CDR3 consists of 13 residues. Germline V CDR1 and CDR2: GTSNPN, SVGIG (reference sequence). V dropped 4 bases and J dropped 6; count of bases not matched to a gene: 7. The CDR3 region has the DNA TGTGCCTGGAAGAGGAGGGGAGGGGATACGCAGTATTTT. Translation gives CAWKRRGGDTQYF.

The chain is built from TRBV28 and TRBJ2-7, with 9 bases aligning to TRBD1. Germline V CDR1 and CDR2: MDHEN, SYDVKM. Unmatched junction bases numbered 11, after V lost 5 bases and J lost 6 bases. CDR3 length: 15 residues. This CDR3 is CASSIVMGQGSEQYF. CDR3 sequence (DNA): TGTGCCAGCAGTATTGTCATGGGACAGGGTAGCGAGCAGTACTTC.

The chain uses TRBV7-3 and TRBJ1-1; tentatively, D is TRBD1 (6 bases). The CDR3 is made up of 14 amino acids. The germline gives CDR1 SGHTA, CDR2 FQGTGA. V gave up 5 bases and J gave up 5 bases, with 15 bases separating them. The CDR3 sequence: CASSRQGIGTEAFF. As DNA, the CDR3 is TGTGCCAGCAGCCGTCAGGGGATAGGGACTGAAGCTTTCTTT. Full variable domain (rest looked up from reference TRBV7-3 and TRBJ1-1): GAGVSQTPSNKVTEKGKYVELRCDPISGHTALYWYRQSLGQGPEFLIYFQGTGAADDSGLPNDRFFAVRPEGSVSTLKIQRTERGDSAVYLCASSRQGIGTEAFFGQGTRLTVV.

The chain is built from TRBV2 and TRBJ1-1; D is uncertain. V dropped 7 bases and J dropped 0 bases, with 15 bases sitting between them. Germline V gives CDR1 SNHLY, CDR2 FYNNEI. This CDR3 comprises 15 residues. DNA for the CDR3: TGTGCCAGCACCTTGGTACAGCCTATGAACACTGAAGCTTTCTTT. It yields the protein CASTLVQPMNTEAFF.

Concerning this clone: The same CDR3 is also encoded by other DNA sequences in this sample. V gene TRBV5-4 combines with J gene TRBJ1-5, with unresolved D. Germline V gene sequence: CDR1 SGHNT, CDR2 YYREEE (reference sequence). The CDR3 totals 15 residues. V lost 4 bases and J lost 3, with 14 bases in between. In nucleotides, the CDR3 is TGTGCCAGCAGCCTGGGAGGGCAGAACAATCAGCCCCAGCATTTT. This translates into CASSLGGQNNQPQHF.

J is TRBJ2-1 and V is TRBV29-1; 12 bases agree with TRBD2. CDR3 size: 14 residues. Germline V CDR1 and CDR2: SQVTM, ANQGSEA. The V and J ends lost 6 bases and 8 bases, in that order; junction bases with no gene match: 8. Here the CDR3 DNA reads TGCAGCGTCGCGGGACTAGCGGGCCTCGATGAGCAGTTCTTC. It encodes CSVAGLAGLDEQFF.

This chain joins TRBV11-3 and TRBJ2-2; TRBD2 matches 7 bases. The V and J ends lost 3 bases and 2 bases, in that order; junction bases with no gene match: 3. The germline gives CDR1 SGHNT, CDR2 YENEEA. There are 15 residues in the CDR3. CDR3 bases: TGTGCCAGCAGCTTCGGGAGGATTAACACCGGGGAGCTGTTTTTT. Its translation is CASSFGRINTGELFF.

This CDR3 is CASSQGGDSYTF. CDR3 DNA: TGTGCCAGCAGCCAAGGGGGGGACAGCTACACCTTC. The chain joins TRBV7-2 to TRBJ1-2, with D tentatively TRBD1 (6 bases). Germline V gene sequence: CDR1 SGHTA, CDR2 FQGNSA. The CDR3 spans 12 residues. Trimming cost V 5 bases and J 9 bases, with 13 bases left between them.

The J gene is TRBJ2-7, the V gene TRBV7-2; the D is unclear. V lost 1 base and J lost 3, with 13 bases in between. Per germline, CDR1 SGHTA and CDR2 FQGNSA. The CDR3 is 15 residues long. CDR3 residues: CASSLDSPNFYEQYF. The CDR3 nucleotides are TGTGCCAGCAGCTTAGACAGCCCGAACTTCTACGAGCAGTACTTC.

The rearrangement uses TRBV4-2 and TRBJ1-1, with D possibly matching TRBD1 (6 bases). CDR3 length: 15 residues. Germline V gene lookup returns CDR1 LGHNA and CDR2 YNFKEQ. V was trimmed by 0 bases and J by 1 base, leaving 9 bases between them. In nucleotides, the CDR3 is TGTGCCAGCAGCCAAGACTTGACAGGGAACACTGAAGCTTTCTTT. This codes for CASSQDLTGNTEAFF.

This chain links TRBV28 with TRBJ2-5; 7 bases are a match to TRBD1. V was pared by 5 bases and J by 8 bases, with 8 bases of the junction left unmatched. Germline V CDR1 and CDR2: MDHEN, SYDVKM. The CDR3 loop spans 13 amino acids. The CDR3 loop reads CASSLSDRVTQYF. The CDR3 DNA reads TGTGCCAGCAGTCTGAGCGACAGGGTCACCCAGTACTTC.

This chain joins TRBV18 and TRBJ1-1, with 9 bases identical to TRBD1. V trimming: 2 bases; J trimming: 8 bases; junction bases outside the gene matches: 6. The CDR3 length is 14 residues. From germline, CDR1 is KGHSH and CDR2 LQKENI. CDR3 coding DNA: TGTGCCAGCTCACCAATGACAGGGGGGGGAGAAGCTTTCTTT. This translates into CASSPMTGGGEAFF.

The chain joins TRBV18 to TRBJ2-7; 7 bases are shared with TRBD1. The CDR3 covers 14 residues. Germline V gene sequence: CDR1 KGHSH, CDR2 LQKENI. V dropped 3 bases and J dropped 6; count of bases not matched to a gene: 8. The CDR3 region has the DNA TGTGCCAGCTCACCGCCGGGACAGTCGAGCGAGCAGTACTTC. As protein: CASSPPGQSSEQYF.

The V and J genes are TRBV28 and TRBJ2-7, with a tentative D call TRBD1 (6 bases). V shed 5 bases and J shed 0 bases, with 11 bases lying between them. Germline CDR1 reads MDHEN; CDR2 reads SYDVKM. CDR3 length equals 14 residues. In DNA, the CDR3 is TGTGCCAGCAGTCGCCTACAGGGCTCCTACGAGCAGTACTTC. Protein: CASSRLQGSYEQYF. Full variable domain (rest looked up from reference TRBV28 and TRBJ2-7): DVKVTQSSRYLVKRTGEKVFLECVQDMDHENMFWYRQDPGLGLRLIYFSYDVKMKEKGDIPEGYSVSREKKERFSLILESASTNQTSMYLCASSRLQGSYEQYFGPGTRLTVT.

This clone was picked up a small number of times. This chain connects TRBV18 to TRBJ1-6; 11 bases agree with TRBD1. Germline trimming cut 3 bases from V and 9 bases from J; bases unmatched to any gene: 1. This CDR3 contains 14 residues. Germline loops: CDR1 KGHSH, CDR2 LQKENI. In DNA, the CDR3 is TGTGCCAGCTCACCGGACAGGGGGCTTTCACCCCTCCACTTT. As protein: CASSPDRGLSPLHF.

The chain is built from TRBV6-5 and TRBJ2-1; 7 bases agree with TRBD1. The CDR3 totals 15 residues. V lost 6 bases to trimming and J lost 0 bases; unmatched junction nucleotides: 5. In germline, CDR1 is MNHEY, CDR2 SVGAGI. CDR3: CASRSTGSSYNEQFF. In DNA form, the CDR3 reads TGTGCCAGCAGATCGACAGGGAGCTCCTACAATGAGCAGTTCTTC.

V and J are TRBV2 and TRBJ2-3; 9 bases align to TRBD2. The CDR3 contains 16 residues. The trim removed 6 bases at V and 1 base at J, leaving 8 bases unmatched. CDR1 and CDR2 from the germline V gene are SNHLY and FYNNEI. CDR3 loop: CASRVSGSEGTDTQYF. For the CDR3, the DNA is TGTGCCAGCAGGGTTAGCGGGAGCGAAGGCACAGATACGCAGTATTTT.

The chain joins TRBV15 to TRBJ2-7; 7 bases fit TRBD2. V dropped 4 bases and J dropped 6; count of bases not matched to a gene: 9. From germline, CDR1 is LNHNV and CDR2 YYDKDF (reference sequence). The CDR3 sequence is 14 residues long. CDR3 in amino acids: CATSIGGVEGEQYF. The DNA of the CDR3 is TGTGCCACCAGCATTGGGGGGGTGGAAGGCGAGCAGTACTTC.

In this sample, this clone turned up once. The gene calls are TRBV7-9 and TRBJ2-5; perhaps TRBD1 as D (6 bases). Germline assignment: CDR1 SEHNR and CDR2 FQNEAQ (reference sequence). The CDR3 is 13 residues long. V was clipped by 3 bases and J by 4 bases, with 9 bases between them. The CDR3 is CASSFTGPETQYF. The DNA of the CDR3 is TGTGCCAGCAGCTTTACAGGGCCAGAGACCCAGTACTTC.

The chain links TRBV5-4 to TRBJ1-2; D may be TRBD1 (5 bases). This CDR3 contains 13 residues. Trimming left V 4 bases short and J 1 base short, with 8 bases between. From germline, CDR1 is SGHNT and CDR2 YYREEE (reference sequence). CDR3 region: CASSVDSNYGYTF. CDR3 sequence (DNA): TGTGCCAGCAGCGTAGACAGTAACTATGGCTACACCTTC.

V usage is TRBV6-6 and J usage is TRBJ2-7, with D possibly being TRBD2 (5 bases). In germline, CDR1 is MNHNY, CDR2 SVGAGI (reference sequence). The length of the CDR3 is 13 residues. Trimming removed 9 bases at V and 5 bases at J, with 17 bases between. The CDR3 sequence is CASRSSNSDEQYF. The CDR3 coding sequence is TGTGCCAGTAGGAGCTCCAATAGCGACGAGCAGTACTTC.